These T cell receptor beta chains were read from a single sample in a study of Graves' ophthalmopathy and Graves' hyperthyroidism. From the multiplex PCR reads, TCRdb called clonotypes with MiXCR, one entry per CDR3 protein. The data show 450,000 or so distinct CDR3 sequences, approximately 14% seen once. The sequenced sample consisted of blood. The receptors were gathered from a woman under 40 with Graves' ophthalmopathy. Both conserved end residues are part of each CDR3. The order of the fields is J gene, D gene, V gene, clone size, CDR3 DNA, CDR3 protein. D genes are given only for firm matches. Some rows mark clone size as missing; the rest say once, few, many or name a class of expanded clone.

j_gene: TRBJ2-7; d_gene: .; v_gene: TRBV10-3; abundance: .; CDR3nt: TGTGCCATCAGTGAGTGGCAGTACGAGCAGTACTTC; CDR3aa: CAISEWQYEQYF
j_gene: TRBJ2-7; d_gene: .; v_gene: TRBV9; abundance: many; CDR3nt: TGTGCCAGCAGGGGGGAAGGAACCGAGCAGTACTTC; CDR3aa: CASRGEGTEQYF
j_gene: TRBJ1-3; d_gene: .; v_gene: TRBV12-3/TRBV12-4; abundance: many; CDR3nt: TGTGCCAGCCTGACAGACGGAAACACCATATATTTT; CDR3aa: CASLTDGNTIYF
j_gene: TRBJ1-1; d_gene: TRBD1; v_gene: TRBV6-2/TRBV6-3; abundance: .; CDR3nt: TGTGCCAGCAGCCCCCGGACAGGGGGACACACTGAAGCTTTCTTT; CDR3aa: CASSPRTGGHTEAFF
j_gene: TRBJ2-7; d_gene: .; v_gene: TRBV10-3; abundance: few; CDR3nt: TGTGCCATCAGTGATTGGGGTAGCGGCTCCTACGAGCAGTACTTC; CDR3aa: CAISDWGSGSYEQYF
j_gene: TRBJ1-2; d_gene: .; v_gene: TRBV6-1; abundance: many; CDR3nt: TGTGCCAGCAGTCCAGCCGGGGGGGACTATGGCTACACCTTC; CDR3aa: CASSPAGGDYGYTF
j_gene: TRBJ1-5; d_gene: .; v_gene: TRBV7-8; abundance: many; CDR3nt: TGTGCCAGCAGCTTAGCTTATAGCAATCAGCCCCAGCATTTT; CDR3aa: CASSLAYSNQPQHF
j_gene: TRBJ1-5; d_gene: .; v_gene: TRBV6-1; abundance: many; CDR3nt: TGTGCCAGCAGTGAAAGCGATTATAGTCAGCCCCAGCATTTT; CDR3aa: CASSESDYSQPQHF
j_gene: TRBJ2-2; d_gene: .; v_gene: TRBV7-7; abundance: .; CDR3nt: TGTGCTAGCAGCTACAGTTACACCGGGGAGCTGTTTTTC; CDR3aa: CASSYSYTGELFF
j_gene: TRBJ1-5; d_gene: .; v_gene: TRBV11-3; abundance: many; CDR3nt: TGTGCCAGCAGCTTAGGGGCAGGTTTACCAAATCAGCCCCAGCATTTT; CDR3aa: CASSLGAGLPNQPQHF
j_gene: TRBJ2-5; d_gene: .; v_gene: TRBV2; abundance: many; CDR3nt: TGTGCCAGCAGTGCACCGGGGAGGAAGGGGGAGACCCAGTACTTC; CDR3aa: CASSAPGRKGETQYF
j_gene: TRBJ2-7; d_gene: .; v_gene: TRBV28; abundance: many; CDR3nt: TGTGCCAGCAAACAGGGAAAGGGCGAGCAGTACTTC; CDR3aa: CASKQGKGEQYF
j_gene: TRBJ2-7; d_gene: TRBD2; v_gene: TRBV5-1; abundance: many; CDR3nt: TGCGCCAGCAGCCCTGGGACTAGCGGGAGTACCTACGAGCAGTACTTC; CDR3aa: CASSPGTSGSTYEQYF
j_gene: TRBJ1-2; d_gene: .; v_gene: TRBV12-5; abundance: many; CDR3nt: TGTGCTAGTGGTTTAGGGGATTATGGCTACACCTTC; CDR3aa: CASGLGDYGYTF
j_gene: TRBJ1-5; d_gene: .; v_gene: TRBV3-1; abundance: .; CDR3nt: TGTGCCAGCAGCCAAGACCCGGGGTGGCCCCAGCCCCAGCATTTT; CDR3aa: CASSQDPGWPQPQHF
j_gene: TRBJ1-1; d_gene: .; v_gene: TRBV5-1; abundance: many; CDR3nt: TGCGCCAGCAGCTTGGCCAAGGGCGGGTCCCAAGCTTTCTTT; CDR3aa: CASSLAKGGSQAFF
j_gene: TRBJ1-2; d_gene: .; v_gene: TRBV12-3/TRBV12-4; abundance: many; CDR3nt: TGTGCCAGCAGTTTAAGACTGCTCGGTGGCTACACCTTC; CDR3aa: CASSLRLLGGYTF
j_gene: TRBJ2-2; d_gene: TRBD2; v_gene: TRBV11-2; abundance: .; CDR3nt: TGTGCCAGCAGCTTAGAGCGTAGCGGGGGACTCACCGGGGAGCTGTTTTTT; CDR3aa: CASSLERSGGLTGELFF
j_gene: TRBJ2-4; d_gene: .; v_gene: TRBV12-3/TRBV12-4; abundance: many; CDR3nt: TGTGCCAGCAGTTTACGGGAACTAGCCAAAAACATTAAGTACTTC; CDR3aa: CASSLRELAKNIKYF
j_gene: TRBJ2-4; d_gene: .; v_gene: TRBV28; abundance: many; CDR3nt: TGTGCCAGCAGTTTACTGTCACAAAACATTCAGTACTTC; CDR3aa: CASSLLSQNIQYF
j_gene: TRBJ2-6; d_gene: .; v_gene: TRBV6-2/TRBV6-3; abundance: many; CDR3nt: TGTGCCAGCAGTTACTCGGGGGACGGCAACTCTGGGGCCAACGTCCTGACTTTC; CDR3aa: CASSYSGDGNSGANVLTF
j_gene: TRBJ2-6; d_gene: TRBD1; v_gene: TRBV30; abundance: few; CDR3nt: TGTGCCTGGAGTGTTATGGTGGACAGGGGCTCTGGGGCCAACGTCCTGACTTTC; CDR3aa: CAWSVMVDRGSGANVLTF
j_gene: TRBJ1-1; d_gene: .; v_gene: TRBV12-3/TRBV12-4; abundance: many; CDR3nt: TGTGCCAGCAAACAGGGACACTCGAACACTGAAGCTTTCTTT; CDR3aa: CASKQGHSNTEAFF
j_gene: TRBJ2-7; d_gene: .; v_gene: TRBV5-1; abundance: many; CDR3nt: TGCGCCAGCAGCTTCGCCGGAGACGAGCAGTACTTC; CDR3aa: CASSFAGDEQYF
j_gene: TRBJ2-7; d_gene: TRBD2; v_gene: TRBV27; abundance: many; CDR3nt: TGTGCCAGCGCCCCAGGGCTTCCGACTAGCCCGTCCTACGAGCAGTACTTC; CDR3aa: CASAPGLPTSPSYEQYF
j_gene: TRBJ2-1; d_gene: .; v_gene: TRBV3-1; abundance: many; CDR3nt: TGTGCCAGCAGCCCCCGGCCCGGGAGTGGGGGGGAGCAGTTCTTC; CDR3aa: CASSPRPGSGGEQFF
j_gene: TRBJ2-5; d_gene: TRBD2; v_gene: TRBV6-1; abundance: many; CDR3nt: TGTGCCAGCAGTGTTCTAGCGGGGGGACAAGAGACCCAGTACTTC; CDR3aa: CASSVLAGGQETQYF
j_gene: TRBJ2-7; d_gene: TRBD1; v_gene: TRBV20-1; abundance: .; CDR3nt: TGCAGTGCTACGGACAGGGGCTCCTACTACGAGCATTACTTC; CDR3aa: CSATDRGSYYEHYF
j_gene: TRBJ1-6; d_gene: .; v_gene: TRBV6-1; abundance: many; CDR3nt: TGTGCCAGCAGTGAAGCGCTTGGGCAGCCAGGTTCACCCCTCCACTTT; CDR3aa: CASSEALGQPGSPLHF
j_gene: TRBJ1-1; d_gene: TRBD1; v_gene: TRBV7-2; abundance: many; CDR3nt: TGTGCCAGCAGCTTGGGACAGGGCGATAACACTGAAGCTTTCTTT; CDR3aa: CASSLGQGDNTEAFF
j_gene: TRBJ1-2; d_gene: .; v_gene: TRBV30; abundance: .; CDR3nt: TGTGCCTGGAGTGTACGGATGGCCTATGGCTACACCTTC; CDR3aa: CAWSVRMAYGYTF
j_gene: TRBJ2-7; d_gene: .; v_gene: TRBV7-3; abundance: many; CDR3nt: TGTGCCAGCAGCTTAAGGCCTTCCCTCCTAGCGTCAAGCTCCTACGAGCAGTACTTC; CDR3aa: CASSLRPSLLASSSYEQYF
j_gene: TRBJ1-1; d_gene: .; v_gene: TRBV20-1; abundance: many; CDR3nt: TGCAGCGCGGAGTGGGACACGGTCTCTGAAGCTTTCTTT; CDR3aa: CSAEWDTVSEAFF
j_gene: TRBJ1-5; d_gene: .; v_gene: TRBV28; abundance: many; CDR3nt: TGTGCCAGCAGTTCACAGATGCCCCAGCCCCAGCATTTT; CDR3aa: CASSSQMPQPQHF
j_gene: TRBJ1-2; d_gene: TRBD1; v_gene: TRBV28; abundance: .; CDR3nt: TGTGCCAGCAGTTACAGGGGGAAGGGATATGGCTACACCTTC; CDR3aa: CASSYRGKGYGYTF
j_gene: TRBJ2-7; d_gene: .; v_gene: TRBV3-1; abundance: many; CDR3nt: TGTGCCAGCAGCCAATCGAGCGGCTCCTACGAGCAGTACTTC; CDR3aa: CASSQSSGSYEQYF
j_gene: TRBJ1-5; d_gene: .; v_gene: TRBV6-5; abundance: many; CDR3nt: TGTGCCAGCAGTTACGATCACTATCAGCCCCAGCATTTT; CDR3aa: CASSYDHYQPQHF
j_gene: TRBJ2-5; d_gene: .; v_gene: TRBV28; abundance: many; CDR3nt: TGTGCCAGCAGTTTACCCCCCCGTCGGGGTCAAGAGACCCAGTACTTC; CDR3aa: CASSLPPRRGQETQYF
j_gene: TRBJ1-5; d_gene: .; v_gene: TRBV24-1; abundance: many; CDR3nt: TGTGCCACCAGTGATCCCTGGGTGAATCAGCCCCAGCATTTT; CDR3aa: CATSDPWVNQPQHF
j_gene: TRBJ2-3; d_gene: .; v_gene: TRBV15; abundance: few; CDR3nt: TGTGCCACCAGCTCCTTTTCGTCCGGCACAGATACGCAGTATTTT; CDR3aa: CATSSFSSGTDTQYF
j_gene: TRBJ2-2; d_gene: TRBD2; v_gene: TRBV5-1; abundance: many; CDR3nt: TGCGCCACAAGACTAGCGGGGGGCAACACCGGGGAGCTGTTTTTT; CDR3aa: CATRLAGGNTGELFF
j_gene: TRBJ1-1; d_gene: .; v_gene: TRBV6-5; abundance: many; CDR3nt: TGTGCCAGCAGTTACTCGCCCAAACCCACTGAAGCTTTCTTT; CDR3aa: CASSYSPKPTEAFF